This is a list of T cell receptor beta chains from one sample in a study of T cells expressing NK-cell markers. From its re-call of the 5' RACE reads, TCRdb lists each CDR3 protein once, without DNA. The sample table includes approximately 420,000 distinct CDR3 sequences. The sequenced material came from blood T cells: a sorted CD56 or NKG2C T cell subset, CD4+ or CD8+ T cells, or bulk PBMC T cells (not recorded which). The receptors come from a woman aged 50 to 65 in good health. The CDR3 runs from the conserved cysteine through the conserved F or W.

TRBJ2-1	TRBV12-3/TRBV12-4	CASSLILGLGYNEQFF
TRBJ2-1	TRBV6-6	CASSFLAGGGYNEQFF
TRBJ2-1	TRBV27	CASSSLAGYEQFF
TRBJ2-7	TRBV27	CASSRGDRGYEQYF
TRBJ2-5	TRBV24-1	CATSDPAKREGHLLYF
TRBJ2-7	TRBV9	CASSVVGGEQYF
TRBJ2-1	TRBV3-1	CASSPGTVLYNEQFF
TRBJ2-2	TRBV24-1	CATSLNPSGELFF
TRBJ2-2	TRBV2	CASILRSTVTGELFF
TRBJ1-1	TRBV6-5	CASSSFTEAFF
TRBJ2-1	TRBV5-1	CASSHRTSGRNEQFF
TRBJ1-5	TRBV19	CASNHGGLNQPQHF
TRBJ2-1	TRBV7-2	CASSSAQRERQDEQFF
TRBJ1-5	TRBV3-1	CASSRGLMGGDQPQHF
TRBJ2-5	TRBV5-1	CASSLRGVNGETQYF
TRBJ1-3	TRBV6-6	CASSRTPGARTLSGNTIYF
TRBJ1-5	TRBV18	CASSLTTIQGRNQPQHF
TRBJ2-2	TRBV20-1	CSARALENTGELFF
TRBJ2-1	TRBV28	CASSLTTNGFYNEQFF
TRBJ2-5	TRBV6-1	CASTVTRGETQYF
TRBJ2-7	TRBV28	CASSANPQGAEQYF
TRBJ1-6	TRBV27	CASSPGQGRSPLHF
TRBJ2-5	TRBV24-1	CATSEGLAGGGETQYF
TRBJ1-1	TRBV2	CTSSETAGLVAFF
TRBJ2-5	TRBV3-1	CASSPSRLKTQYF
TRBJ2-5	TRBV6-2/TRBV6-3	CASSYGTRKETQYF
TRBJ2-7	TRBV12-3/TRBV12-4	CASGRGATYEQYF
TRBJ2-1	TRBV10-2	CASRDGTSLREQFF
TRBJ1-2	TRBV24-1	CATSDFGRVEGYTF
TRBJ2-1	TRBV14	CASSQGLAGDEQFF
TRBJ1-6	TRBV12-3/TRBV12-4	CASSTRGSSPLHF
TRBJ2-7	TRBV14	CASSQEPVLAGAPRGNEQYF
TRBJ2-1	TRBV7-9	CASSPKGLFNEQFF
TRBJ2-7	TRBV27	CASGTGTGWYEQYF
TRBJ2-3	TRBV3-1	CASSPFLGTDTQYF
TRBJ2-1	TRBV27	CSSSPAGGNEQFF
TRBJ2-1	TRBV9	CASSVDPGRGPGNEQFF
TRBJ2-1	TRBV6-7	CASSYPGHFSVSEQFF
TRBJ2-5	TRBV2	CASWMGTKKETQYF
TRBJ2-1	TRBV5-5	CASSKGLADYNEQFF
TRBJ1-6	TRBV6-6	CATRQGANSPLHF
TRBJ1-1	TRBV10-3	CATLLGGMNTEAFF
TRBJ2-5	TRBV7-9	CASSLNMRQETQYF
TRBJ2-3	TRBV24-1	CATSDSRTGSTTDTQYF
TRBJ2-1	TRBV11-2	CASSLTRQGAYNEQFF
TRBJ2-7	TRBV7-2	CASSLEWSSSYEQYF
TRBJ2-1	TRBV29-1	CSVEGLYNEQFF
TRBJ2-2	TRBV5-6	CASSATSGGGTGELFF
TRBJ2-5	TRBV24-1	CATSDPAGGQETQYF
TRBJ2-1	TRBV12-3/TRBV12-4	CASGWEYNEQFF
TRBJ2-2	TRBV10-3	CAIRVPRGQDTGELFF
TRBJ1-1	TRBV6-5	CASSYERQGMAFF
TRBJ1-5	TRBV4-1	CASSQDRGSQPQHF
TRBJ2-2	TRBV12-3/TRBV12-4	CASSYALLAGGPLTGELFF
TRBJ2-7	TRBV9	CASSVGSGDKQYF
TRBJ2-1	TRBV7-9	CASSLEGGRVVEQFF
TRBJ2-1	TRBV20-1	CSARDFGFGTQSSYNEQFF
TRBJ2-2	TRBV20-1	CSARPSLGNTGELFF
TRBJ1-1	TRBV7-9	CASSSDRRGRVNTEAFF
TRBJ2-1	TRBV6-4	CASSELGVPSNEQFF